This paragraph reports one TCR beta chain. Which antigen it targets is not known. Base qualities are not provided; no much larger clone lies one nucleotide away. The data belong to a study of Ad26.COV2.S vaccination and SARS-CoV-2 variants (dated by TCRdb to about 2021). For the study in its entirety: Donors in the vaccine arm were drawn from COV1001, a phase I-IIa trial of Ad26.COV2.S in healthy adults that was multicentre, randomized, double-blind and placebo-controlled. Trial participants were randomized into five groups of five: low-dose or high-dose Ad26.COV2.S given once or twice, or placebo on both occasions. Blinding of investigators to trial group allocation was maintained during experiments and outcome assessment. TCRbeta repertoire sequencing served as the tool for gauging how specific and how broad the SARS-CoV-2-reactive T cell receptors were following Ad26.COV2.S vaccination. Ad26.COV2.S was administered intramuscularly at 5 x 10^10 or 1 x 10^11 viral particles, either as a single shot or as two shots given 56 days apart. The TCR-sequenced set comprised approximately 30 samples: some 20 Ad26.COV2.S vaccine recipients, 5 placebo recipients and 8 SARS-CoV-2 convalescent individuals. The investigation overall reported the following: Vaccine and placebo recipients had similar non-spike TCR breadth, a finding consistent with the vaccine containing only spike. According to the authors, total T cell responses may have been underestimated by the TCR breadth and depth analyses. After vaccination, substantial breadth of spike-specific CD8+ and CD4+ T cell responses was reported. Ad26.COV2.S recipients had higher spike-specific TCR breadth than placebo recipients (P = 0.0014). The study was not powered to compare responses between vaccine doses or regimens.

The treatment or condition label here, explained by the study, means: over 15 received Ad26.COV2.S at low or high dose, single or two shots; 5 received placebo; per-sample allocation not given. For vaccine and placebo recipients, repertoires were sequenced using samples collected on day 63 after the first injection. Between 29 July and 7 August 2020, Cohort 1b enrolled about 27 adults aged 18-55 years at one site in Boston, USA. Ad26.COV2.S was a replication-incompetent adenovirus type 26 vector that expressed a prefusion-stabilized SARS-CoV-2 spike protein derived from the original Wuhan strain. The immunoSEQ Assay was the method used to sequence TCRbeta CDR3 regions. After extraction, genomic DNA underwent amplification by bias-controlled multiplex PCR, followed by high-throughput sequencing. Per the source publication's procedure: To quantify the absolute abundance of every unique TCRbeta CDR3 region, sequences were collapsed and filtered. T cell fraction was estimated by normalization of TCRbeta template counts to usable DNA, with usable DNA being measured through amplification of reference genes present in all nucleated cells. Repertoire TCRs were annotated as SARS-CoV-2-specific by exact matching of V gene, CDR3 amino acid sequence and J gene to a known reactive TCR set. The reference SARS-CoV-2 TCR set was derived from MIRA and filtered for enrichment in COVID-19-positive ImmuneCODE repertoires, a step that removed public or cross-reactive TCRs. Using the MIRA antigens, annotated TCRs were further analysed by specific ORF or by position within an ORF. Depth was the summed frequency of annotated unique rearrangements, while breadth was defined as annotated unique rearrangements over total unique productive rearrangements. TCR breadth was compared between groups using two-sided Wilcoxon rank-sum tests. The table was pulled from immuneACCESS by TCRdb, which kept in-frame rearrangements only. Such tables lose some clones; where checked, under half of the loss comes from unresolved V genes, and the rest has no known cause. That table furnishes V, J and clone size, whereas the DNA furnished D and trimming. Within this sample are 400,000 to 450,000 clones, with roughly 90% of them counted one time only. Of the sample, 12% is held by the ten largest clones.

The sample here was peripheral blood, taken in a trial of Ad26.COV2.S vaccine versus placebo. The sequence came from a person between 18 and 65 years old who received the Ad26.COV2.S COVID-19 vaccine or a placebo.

The CDR3 protein is CASSRPGSGGELFF. The DNA sequence is TGTGCCAGCAGCCGCCCGGGATCGGGCGGGGAGCTGTTTTTT. The receptor chain draws on TRBV11-3 and TRBJ2-2; TRBD2 is a possible D gene, resting on 5 matching bases. The CDR3 numbers 14 residues from cysteine through phenylalanine. Only CDR3 DNA is held: 42 bases, read in frame from base 1. CDR1 and CDR2, looked up from the germline V gene, are SGHNT and YENEEA. Relative to germline, V is 5 bases shorter and J is 7 bases shorter, with 14 bases between their ends. Joined to the reference TRBV11-3 and TRBJ2-2 proteins, this CDR3 gives the full variable domain: EAGVVQSPRYKIIEKKQPVAFWCNPISGHNTLYWYLQNLGQGPELLIRYENEEAVDDSQLPKDRFSAERLKGVDSTLKIQPAELGDSAVYLCASSRPGSGGELFFGEGSRLTVL.